What follows are 26 T cell receptor beta chains derived from one specimen sequenced in a study of T-cell memory formation after mild COVID-19. TCRdb processed the 5' RACE reads anew with MiXCR; each CDR3 protein has one entry. The data contain about 540,000 distinct CDR3 sequences, roughly 22% of them seen just once; the ten biggest clones take up under 15%. The sequencing input was PBMCs or a T cell subset sorted from them (not recorded which). All receptors come from an adult woman who had mild COVID-19 (a few samples of this study predate the infection). Cell type and time point are not known.

A few counts support this clonotype. The chain links TRBV29-1 to TRBJ2-5; 9 bases match TRBD1. V trimming: 5 bases; J trimming: 3 bases; junction bases outside the gene matches: 7. Germline V gives CDR1 SQVTM, CDR2 ANQGSEA. This CDR3 comprises 14 residues. The CDR3 reads CSVRPGTGKETQYF. In DNA form, the CDR3 reads TGCAGCGTTCGTCCCGGGACAGGGAAAGAGACCCAGTACTTC.

The chain joins TRBV30 to TRBJ2-7; weak D call: TRBD1 (5 bases). The CDR3 consists of 12 residues. Trimming stripped 6 bases from V and 1 base from J, with 10 bases between. Per the germline V gene, CDR1 is GTSNPN and CDR2 is SVGIG (reference sequence). CDR3 coding DNA: TGTGCCTGCAAGACAGAATCCTACGAGCAGTACTTC. The encoded protein is CACKTESYEQYF. Full variable domain (remainder filled in from reference TRBV30 and TRBJ2-7): SQTIHQWPATLVQPVGSPLSLECTVEGTSNPNLYWYRQAAGRGLQLLFYSVGIGQISSEVPQNLSASRPQDRQFILSSKKLLLSDSGFYLCACKTESYEQYFGPGTRLTVT.

This sequence joins TRBV7-9 and TRBJ2-2; D gene ambiguous. The length of the CDR3 is 15 residues. Germline V gene sequence: CDR1 SEHNR, CDR2 FQNEAQ (reference sequence). Trimming took off 6 bases at V and 0 bases at J, with 11 bases between the two ends. This chain's CDR3 is CASSQTETNTGELFF. The CDR3 DNA sequence: TGTGCCAGCAGTCAGACTGAGACGAACACCGGGGAGCTGTTTTTT.

The V gene is TRBV24-1, the J gene TRBJ2-1; D unresolved. V was trimmed by 0 bases and J by 7 bases, leaving 9 bases between them. Germline CDR1 is KGHDR and CDR2 is SFDVKD. The CDR3 is made up of 14 amino acids. The CDR3 protein is CATSDLSFGNEQFF. DNA for the CDR3: TGTGCCACCAGTGATTTGTCGTTCGGGAATGAGCAGTTCTTC.

This clonotype was found a few times. The chain couples TRBV7-6 to TRBJ2-1; 11 nucleotides align to TRBD2. CDR3 size: 15 residues. Trimming removed 0 bases from V and 8 bases from J; junction bases left unmatched: 3. CDR1 is SGHVS and CDR2 is FNYEAQ in the germline V gene. This chain's CDR3 is CASSLAPSGGHEQFF. As DNA, the CDR3 is TGTGCCAGCAGCTTAGCACCTAGCGGGGGGCATGAGCAGTTCTTC.

This clonotype came up a few times. This chain links TRBV10-3 with TRBJ2-4; D ambiguous. The CDR3 loop spans 14 amino acids. The germline V and J ends were trimmed by 3 bases and 0 bases, with 6 bases remaining between them. The germline V gene encodes CDR1 ENHRY and CDR2 SYGVKD. CDR3 amino acids: CAISDSKAKNIQYF. The DNA for the CDR3 is TGTGCCATCAGTGACAGTAAAGCCAAAAACATTCAGTACTTC.

This chain links TRBV7-6 with TRBJ2-1; the D is unclear. The germline V gene has CDR1 SGHVS and CDR2 FNYEAQ. The V end lost 5 bases, the J end lost 3 bases, and 20 bases lay between the germline ends. The CDR3 has 17 residues. The CDR3, as DNA: TGTGCCAGCAGCCATACCCCCCCGGGCGTCTACTACAATGAGCAGTTCTTC. Protein sequence: CASSHTPPGVYYNEQFF.

This clonotype was observed a few times. The chain carries TRBV30 and TRBJ1-2, with 7 bases aligning to TRBD1. Germline V CDR1 and CDR2: GTSNPN, SVGIG (reference sequence). This CDR3 spans 13 amino acids. The V gene end was trimmed by 7 bases and the J gene end by 0 bases; junction bases not matched to a gene: 5. The CDR3 nucleotides read TGTGCCTCCCCAACAGGGGCTAACTATGGCTACACCTTC. Its protein product is CASPTGANYGYTF.

The chain couples TRBV4-3 to TRBJ2-7, with D tentatively TRBD1 (6 bases). V lost 4 bases and J 0 bases, leaving 10 bases between the germline ends. The CDR3 contains 14 residues. Germline V lookup: CDR1 LGHNA, CDR2 YSLEER. The CDR3 here is CASSPTDSSYEQYF. The CDR3 nucleotides read TGCGCCAGCAGCCCCACGGACAGCTCCTACGAGCAGTACTTC.

The V gene is TRBV7-2, the J gene TRBJ1-6, with 8 bases lining up with TRBD1. The CDR3 is 16 residues long. V shed 0 bases, J shed 6 bases, and the junction held 4 bases outside the gene matches. CDR1 is SGHTA and CDR2 is FQGNSA in the germline V gene. The DNA of the CDR3 is TGTGCCAGCAGCTTAGCGGCAGGGGGCCCTAATTCACCCCTCCACTTT. Translated, it gives CASSLAAGGPNSPLHF.

A few counts support this clonotype. The V gene is TRBV7-9, the J gene TRBJ2-7; 12 bases are a match to TRBD2. J was trimmed by 0 bases and V by 3 bases; bases with no gene match: 9. CDR1 SEHNR and CDR2 FQNEAQ come from the germline V gene (reference sequence). The CDR3 contains 18 residues. The CDR3 nucleotides read TGTGCCAGCAGCTTCCAGACTAGCGGGAGTGGAAACTCCTACGAGCAGTACTTC. It codes for CASSFQTSGSGNSYEQYF.

This clonotype was seen a handful of times. This rearrangement joins TRBV24-1 to TRBJ2-3, with no clear D. The CDR3 has 14 amino acids. Trimming removed 0 bases from V and 4 bases from J, with 7 bases in between. From germline, CDR1 is KGHDR and CDR2 SFDVKD. This chain's CDR3 is CATSDLVGSDTQYF. The CDR3 DNA is TGTGCCACCAGTGATTTGGTCGGGTCAGATACGCAGTATTTT.

This clonotype occurred a few times. The chain joins TRBV7-9 to TRBJ2-7; TRBD2 might be the D (5 bases). The V end lost 0 bases, the J end lost 6 bases, and 12 bases lay between the germline ends. Per the germline V gene, CDR1 is SEHNR and CDR2 is FQNEAQ (reference sequence). The CDR3 spans 14 residues. In DNA form, the CDR3 reads TGTGCCAGCAGCTTAGCGGGAGCCGCGGGCGAGCAGTACTTC. Its translation: CASSLAGAAGEQYF. Drawing the rest from reference TRBV7-9 and TRBJ2-7, the complete variable domain is DTGVSQNPRHKITKRGQNVTFRCDPISEHNRLYWYRQTLGQGPEFLTYFQNEAQLEKSRLLSDRFSAERPKGSFSTLEIQRTEQGDSAMYLCASSLAGAAGEQYFGPGTRLTVT.

The chain combines TRBV4-1 with TRBJ1-5, with D perhaps TRBD1 (6 bases). V was shortened by 4 bases and J by 5 bases, with 15 bases between the two germline ends. The CDR3 contains 15 residues. Germline V gene lookup returns CDR1 MGHRA and CDR2 YSYEKL. This CDR3 is CASSLLGGIHQPQHF. In DNA, the CDR3 is TGCGCCAGCAGCCTTTTAGGGGGGATCCATCAGCCCCAGCATTTT.

This clonotype was seen a handful of times. This chain joins TRBV20-1 and TRBJ2-6, with D unclear. This CDR3 spans 16 amino acids. Between the trimmed V and J ends, which lost 1 base and 0 bases, there was a span of 10 bases. In germline, CDR1 is DFQATT, CDR2 SNEGSKA (reference sequence). CDR3 nucleotides: TGCAGTGCTAGAGGGTCGAAAAGCTCTGGGGCCAACGTCCTGACTTTC. Protein: CSARGSKSSGANVLTF.

The rearrangement links TRBV7-6 to TRBJ2-3, with 9 bases lining up with TRBD1. V was pared by 5 bases and J by 4 bases, with 10 bases of the junction left unmatched. CDR3 length equals 16 residues. Germline V lookup: CDR1 SGHVS, CDR2 FNYEAQ. The CDR3 here is CASSRPTGGNADTQYF. The CDR3 nucleotides are TGTGCCAGCAGCCGGCCGACAGGGGGGAACGCAGATACGCAGTATTTT.

This clonotype came up a few times. The CDR3 loop is CATSRQGEQPQHF. The CDR3 coding sequence is TGTGCCACCAGCAGGCAGGGCGAACAGCCCCAGCATTTT. V is TRBV15 and J is TRBJ1-5; D is possibly TRBD1 (5 bases). Germline V gives CDR1 LNHNV, CDR2 YYDKDF (reference sequence). V was shortened by 3 bases and J by 7 bases, with 10 bases between the two germline ends. The CDR3 runs to 13 residues.

The chain uses TRBV5-6 and TRBJ2-2; tentative D call: TRBD2 (5 bases). Per the germline V gene, CDR1 is SGHDT and CDR2 is YYEEEE. There are 13 residues in the CDR3. The ends were cut back, 2 bases at V and 7 bases at J, with 9 bases in the middle. The CDR3 nucleotides are TGTGCCAGCAGCTTCGGACTTGGCGGGGAGCTGTTTTTT. The encoded protein is CASSFGLGGELFF.

The genes are TRBV6-5 and TRBJ2-7, with D possibly being TRBD1 or TRBD2 (5 bases each). Between the trimmed V and J ends, which lost 6 bases and 5 bases, there was a span of 17 bases. The CDR3 has 14 residues. Germline lookup yields CDR1 MNHEY and CDR2 SVGAGI. CDR3 amino acids: CASSTGTARNEQYF. CDR3 coding DNA: TGTGCCAGCAGCACCGGGACCGCTAGAAACGAGCAGTACTTC.

The table lists this clonotype with many counts. The V gene is TRBV7-8, the J gene TRBJ2-2; D unclear. The CDR3 runs to 14 residues. V was clipped by 5 bases and J by 1 base, with 8 bases between them. Germline CDR1 and CDR2: SGHVS and FQNEAQ. CDR3 sequence (DNA): TGTGCCAGCAGCCCCCACCAGAACACCGGGGAGCTGTTTTTT. Residues: CASSPHQNTGELFF.

The chain carries TRBV20-1 and TRBJ1-1, with 8 positions matching TRBD1. The junction had 17 bases not matched to a gene; V was cut back by 3 bases and J by 5 bases. This CDR3 has 17 amino acids. Germline V gene lookup returns CDR1 DFQATT and CDR2 SNEGSKA (reference sequence). The CDR3 DNA follows: TGCAGTGCTAGTCAGCCCCACCCCAGGACAGGGCGGACTGAAGCTTTCTTT. Translated: CSASQPHPRTGRTEAFF.

The chain combines TRBV7-2 with TRBJ2-7; TRBD2 matches at 8 bases. The trim removed 4 bases at V and 1 base at J, leaving 6 bases unmatched. Germline assignment: CDR1 SGHTA and CDR2 FQGNSA. This CDR3 comprises 15 residues. The CDR3 bases are TGTGCCAGCAGCTCCACTAGCGGACCATCCTACGAGCAGTACTTC. Its translation is CASSSTSGPSYEQYF.

The V gene is TRBV12-3 or TRBV12-4, the J gene TRBJ2-3; 14 positions agree with TRBD2. This CDR3 is built from 16 residues. V was clipped by 5 bases and J by 7 bases; unmatched bases: 8. The CDR3 DNA sequence: TGTGCCAGCAGTATTGGGACTAGCGGGAGTAGGCATACGCAGTATTTT. Protein: CASSIGTSGSRHTQYF.

The CDR3 sequence: CASSRTPLPGRVHGYTF. In DNA form, the CDR3 reads TGTGCCAGCAGTCGTACCCCGTTACCAGGAAGGGTCCATGGCTACACCTTC. The rearrangement links TRBV6-5 to TRBJ1-2; D ambiguous. CDR1 and CDR2 (germline): MNHEY, SVGAGI. V lost 5 bases and J 6 bases, leaving 25 bases between the germline ends. The CDR3 loop spans 17 amino acids.

The rearrangement links TRBV20-1 to TRBJ2-3; 8 bases map to TRBD2. Germline CDR1 and CDR2: DFQATT and SNEGSKA (reference sequence). The junction had 5 bases not matched to a gene; V was cut back by 7 bases and J by 2 bases. The CDR3 is 13 residues long. CDR3 residues: CSVIGGATDTQYF. The CDR3 region has the DNA TGCAGTGTCATCGGGGGGGCCACAGATACGCAGTATTTT.

This clonotype has more than one count but fewer than ten. The chain employs TRBV6-2 or TRBV6-3 and TRBJ2-5, with D possibly matching TRBD2 (5 bases). V was pared by 2 bases and J by 3 bases, with 16 bases between. CDR1 MNHEY and CDR2 SVGEGT come from the germline V gene. The CDR3 is 16 residues long. The CDR3 is CASSYPGSRRKETQYF. The CDR3 DNA reads TGTGCCAGCAGTTACCCGGGATCACGCCGTAAAGAGACCCAGTACTTC.